This passage covers 9 T cell receptor beta chains from one sample sequenced in a study of identical twins. TCRdb analysed the 5' RACE reads with MiXCR anew, one entry per CDR3 protein. Of about 1.7 million distinct CDR3 sequences listed, 25% to 35% are singletons. Material: cord blood. These TCRs come from a newborn girl in good health.

The CDR3 reads CASSFGLAGNIQYF. The CDR3 DNA is TGTGCCAGCAGTTTTGGGCTAGCGGGAAACATTCAGTACTTC. The rearrangement joins TRBV12-3 or TRBV12-4 to TRBJ2-4; 8 nucleotides match TRBD2. The V segment lost 3 bases and the J segment 6 bases; nucleotides outside the gene matches: 4. This CDR3 has 14 amino acids.

The CDR3 is CASTSTGGSTDTQYF. CDR3 DNA sequence: TGTGCCAGCACCTCGACAGGGGGGAGCACAGATACGCAGTATTTT. The rearrangement uses TRBV6-5 and TRBJ2-3; 9 bases match TRBD1. The J segment lost 0 bases and the V segment lost 7 bases, leaving 5 bases of the junction unmatched. Looked up from germline, CDR1 is MNHEY and CDR2 is SVGAGI. The CDR3 extends over 15 amino acids.

This clonotype was picked up many times. One junction end does not reproduce the germline sequence, and a read error may be involved. The rearrangement uses TRBV7-7 and TRBJ2-7; 8 bases match TRBD2. Germline V gives CDR1 SSHAT, CDR2 FNYEAQ (reference sequence). The CDR3 covers 14 residues. The CDR3 protein is CASSSGLAPYEQYF. Written as DNA, the CDR3 is TGTGCTAGCAGCTCTGGACTAGCCCCCTACGAGCAGTACTTC.

This rearrangement joins TRBV7-9 to TRBJ1-4; 11 positions agree with TRBD1. The CDR3 has 17 residues. Per the germline V gene, CDR1 is SEHNR and CDR2 is FQNEAQ (reference sequence). V gave up 4 bases and J gave up 5 bases; unmatched junction bases: 9. This CDR3 reads CASSSRTGGEGNEKLFF. CDR3 coding DNA: TGTGCCAGCAGCTCTCGGACAGGGGGCGAGGGAAATGAAAAACTGTTTTTT. The full variable domain, completed using reference TRBV7-9 and TRBJ1-4, is DTGVSQNPRHKITKRGQNVTFRCDPISEHNRLYWYRQTLGQGPEFLTYFQNEAQLEKSRLLSDRFSAERPKGSFSTLEIQRTEQGDSAMYLCASSSRTGGEGNEKLFFGSGTQLSVL.

Details on this clonotype: One end of the junction fails to match germline, which may point to a read error. V usage is TRBV28 and J usage is TRBJ2-3, with TRBD1 as a possible D gene (5 bases). CDR1 MDHEN and CDR2 SYDVKM come from the germline V gene. The CDR3 consists of 16 residues. This CDR3 is CASSPAGLTRTGTQYF. The CDR3 DNA follows: TGTGCCAGCAGCCCAGCAGGGTTGACTCGCACAGGTACGCAGTATTTT.

This chain joins TRBV20-1 and TRBJ2-5; 11 bases align to TRBD2. Germline lookup yields CDR1 DFQATT and CDR2 SNEGSKA (reference sequence). The V gene end was trimmed by 0 bases and the J gene end by 5 bases; junction bases not matched to a gene: 8. CDR3 length equals 16 residues. CDR3 DNA sequence: TGCAGTGCTAGAGACCAACTAGCGGGGGTCAGGGAGACCCAGTACTTC. Residues: CSARDQLAGVRETQYF.

V gene TRBV28 combines with J gene TRBJ2-7; the match to TRBD2 covers 10 bases. CDR3 length: 15 amino acids. V lost 4 bases and J lost 3; bases outside the gene matches: 6. Germline CDR1 is MDHEN and CDR2 is SYDVKM. This chain's CDR3 is CASSSSASGSYEQYF. CDR3 nucleotides: TGTGCCAGCAGTTCCAGTGCTAGCGGGAGCTACGAGCAGTACTTC.

This clonotype was observed a few times. The chain is built from TRBV30 and TRBJ2-1; 10 nucleotides agree with TRBD2. The CDR3 covers 15 residues. In germline, CDR1 is GTSNPN, CDR2 SVGIG (reference sequence). J lost 3 bases, V lost 0 bases, and 2 bases had no gene match. In nucleotides, the CDR3 is TGTGCCTGGAGTGTAGGGACTAGCGTCTACAATGAGCAGTTCTTC. Protein sequence: CAWSVGTSVYNEQFF.

This chain links TRBV24-1 with TRBJ2-1; perhaps TRBD2 as D (5 bases). The J call may be incorrect, as the DNA end agrees better with TRBJ2-7. The CDR3 length is 16 residues. Germline V gives CDR1 KGHDR, CDR2 SFDVKD. The CDR3 region has the DNA TGTGCCACCAGTGAGCACGACTACTCCTCCTACAATGAGCAGTACTTC. Residues: CATSEHDYSSYNEQYF.